This T cell receptor (beta chain) was captured by sequencing in a study of OX40 agonist ivuxolimab in advanced cancers. Overall study findings and caveats: The study observed clonal expansion of CD4+ and CD8+ blood T cells by week 6 at 0.1 to 3.0 mg/kg. CD8+ T cells (on average) carried more expanded clones than CD4+ T cells.

TCRdb's copy holds only in-frame clones and misses some; the assay was immunoSEQ multiplex PCR. Found here are 83,000 or so clones, 90% of them singletons; the top ten hold about 0.7%. The V gene's germline CDR1 is SGDLS and CDR2 YYNGEE. The length of the CDR3 is 14 residues. V was pared by 2 bases and J by 3 bases, with 2 bases of the junction left unmatched. Notes on this clone: Its cognate antigen is unknown.

The genes are TRBV9 and TRBJ2-3, with 8 nucleotides matching TRBD2. Material: CD4+ or CD8+ T cells sorted from blood, obtained in a trial of the OX40 agonist ivuxolimab. The sequence came from an adult with an advanced solid tumor such as melanoma, head and neck, liver or kidney cancer. The DNA of the CDR3 is TGTGCCAGCAGCGTCGAGCGGGAGACAGATACGCAGTATTTT. Translating gives CASSVERETDTQYF.